The 15 T cell receptor beta chains given below trace back to one sample, sequenced in a study of cytomegalovirus exposure and HLA in healthy donors. PCR amplification relied on 60 Vbeta primers (plus 13 Jbeta primers). Generated by immunoSEQ multiplex PCR, the TCRdb table keeps only in-frame clones and is missing some. Recorded for this sample: roughly 60,000 clones. The sequenced material came from PBMCs. The receptor source for this set is a woman under 30 in good health and CMV-seronegative.

This CDR3 is CASSQGNPGVEQYF. The DNA of the CDR3 is TGTGCCAGCAGTCAAGGTAACCCGGGAGTCGAGCAGTACTTC. J is TRBJ2-7 and V is TRBV6-1; D perhaps matches TRBD2 (6 bases). The CDR3 is 14 residues long. The V and J ends lost 5 bases and 6 bases respectively, with 17 bases between them. In germline, CDR1 is MNHNS, CDR2 SASEGT.

The chain combines TRBV6-4 with TRBJ2-1; tentative D call: TRBD1 (6 bases). The CDR3 runs 14 residues. Trimming pared 6 bases from V and 9 bases from J, leaving 18 bases between. Germline V gives CDR1 MRHNA, CDR2 SNTAGT. The CDR3 nucleotides are TGTGCCAGCAGCGTAGACAGGACCTCTCGTGAGCAGTTCTTC. Protein: CASSVDRTSREQFF.

The chain has TRBV4-1 and TRBJ1-1; no reliable D call. The germline V gene encodes CDR1 MGHRA and CDR2 YSYEKL. The V end lost 4 bases, the J end lost 1 base, and 13 bases lay between the germline ends. The CDR3 contains 15 residues. The CDR3 coding sequence is TGCGCCAGCAGCCTCCGCCTTGGGCCGAACACTGAAGCTTTCTTT. It encodes CASSLRLGPNTEAFF.

V gene TRBV5-1 combines with J gene TRBJ2-6; D is possibly TRBD1 (5 bases). From germline, CDR1 is SGHRS and CDR2 YFSETQ. The CDR3 has 16 amino acids. The ends were cut back, 3 bases at V and 0 bases at J, with 10 bases in the middle. The CDR3 nucleotides read TGCGCCAGCAGCTCAGACAGCAACTCTGGGGCCAACGTCCTGACTTTC. Protein product: CASSSDSNSGANVLTF. Full variable domain (missing parts from reference TRBV5-1 and TRBJ2-6): KAGVTQTPRYLIKTRGQQVTLSCSPISGHRSVSWYQQTPGQGLQFLFEYFSETQRNKGNFPGRFSGRQFSNSRSEMNVSTLELGDSALYLCASSSDSNSGANVLTFGAGSRLTVL.

V gene TRBV4-1 combines with J gene TRBJ1-2; D gene uncertain. Between the trimmed V and J ends, which lost 0 bases and 4 bases, there was a span of 18 bases. This CDR3 has 17 residues. The germline V gene encodes CDR1 MGHRA and CDR2 YSYEKL. CDR3 sequence reads: CASSQDGEEGRTYGYTF. The CDR3 DNA follows: TGCGCCAGCAGCCAAGATGGGGAGGAGGGTCGTACCTATGGCTACACCTTC.

The chain carries TRBV5-1 and TRBJ1-1; maybe TRBD1 (5 bases). The V gene lost 2 bases and the J gene lost 0 bases, with 11 bases spanning the gap. Germline V CDR1 and CDR2: SGHRS, YFSETQ. This CDR3 region has 15 residues. The CDR3 DNA reads as TGCGCCAGCAGCTTTGTGGGGGGGGTGAACACTGAAGCTTTCTTT. This encodes CASSFVGGVNTEAFF.

The gene calls are TRBV9 and TRBJ2-3, with D maybe TRBD2 (6 bases). Germline CDR1 is SGDLS and CDR2 is YYNGEE. This CDR3 contains 15 residues. The ends were cut back, 3 bases at V and 2 bases at J, with 13 bases in the middle. The chain's CDR3 is CASSAGRGYTDTQYF. The CDR3 DNA reads as TGTGCCAGCAGCGCTGGGCGGGGATACACAGATACGCAGTATTTT.

The chain is built from TRBV27 and TRBJ2-7; the D gene is possibly TRBD1 (5 bases). V was pared by 2 bases and J by 3 bases, with 11 bases between. CDR1 and CDR2 from the germline V gene are MNHEY and SMNVEV (reference sequence). This CDR3 spans 14 amino acids. For the CDR3, the DNA is TGTGCCAGCAGTTTACAGGGTCCAAACTACGAGCAGTACTTC. It codes for CASSLQGPNYEQYF.

The chain is built from TRBV5-1 and TRBJ2-4; 9 nucleotides agree with TRBD2. The ends lost 3 bases at V and 7 bases at J; junction bases unmatched: 8. The germline gives CDR1 SGHRS, CDR2 YFSETQ. The CDR3 is made up of 15 amino acids. CDR3 loop: CASSSFAGGGNIQYF. CDR3 nucleotide sequence: TGCGCCAGCAGCTCGTTCGCGGGGGGGGGCAACATTCAGTACTTC. Combining the CDR3 with reference TRBV5-1 and TRBJ2-4 gives the whole variable domain KAGVTQTPRYLIKTRGQQVTLSCSPISGHRSVSWYQQTPGQGLQFLFEYFSETQRNKGNFPGRFSGRQFSNSRSEMNVSTLELGDSALYLCASSSFAGGGNIQYFGAGTRLSVL.

The rearrangement uses TRBV18 and TRBJ2-3; no clear D gene. The CDR3 has 15 residues. Per germline, CDR1 KGHSH and CDR2 LQKENI. The V end lost 3 bases, the J end lost 4 bases, and 14 bases lay between the germline ends. The CDR3: CASSPPEKRSDTQYF. CDR3 DNA sequence: TGTGCCAGCTCACCCCCTGAAAAGCGTTCAGATACGCAGTATTTT. The variable domain in full, completed from reference TRBV18 and TRBJ2-3, reads NAGVMQNPRHLVRRRGQEARLRCSPMKGHSHVYWYRQLPEEGLKFMVYLQKENIIDESGMPKERFSAEFPKEGPSILRIQQVVRGDSAAYFCASSPPEKRSDTQYFGPGTRLTVL.

The rearrangement uses TRBV6-7 and TRBJ1-6, with 7 bases lining up with TRBD1. TRBV6-7 is filed as an ORF, its function uncertain. The CDR3 runs to 14 residues. V was clipped by 4 bases and J by 9 bases; unmatched bases: 6. The DNA of the CDR3 is TGTGCCAGCAGTTCCGAGGGGGCCGCTTCACCCCTCCACTTT. It translates to CASSSEGAASPLHF.

The chain couples TRBV5-1 to TRBJ1-1, with 11 bases matching TRBD1. Germline-derived CDR1 and CDR2 are SGHRS and YFSETQ. The CDR3 runs to 16 residues. Unmatched junction bases numbered 7, after V lost 1 base and J lost 5 bases. CDR3: CASSLWTGGGGTEAFF. DNA for the CDR3: TGCGCCAGCAGCTTGTGGACAGGGGGCGGGGGAACTGAAGCTTTCTTT.

As to this clone: One end of the junction does not line up with germline, which may come from a read error. The CDR3 sequence is CAGSPRLSSGNTIYF. The CDR3 nucleotides are TGTGCCGGGAGTCCCCGCCTCAGCTCTGGAAACACCATATATTTT. This chain connects TRBV30 to TRBJ1-3; no reliable D call. The CDR3 is made up of 15 amino acids. Germline CDR1 GTSNPN, CDR2 SVGIG (reference sequence).

This chain uses TRBV28 with TRBJ2-7; 7 nucleotides match TRBD1. Germline CDR1 is MDHEN and CDR2 is SYDVKM. This CDR3 is 15 amino acids long. V lost 6 bases, J lost 4 bases, and 12 bases stayed unmatched. The DNA of the CDR3 is TGTGCCAGCAGCTCCAACAGGGGTATCGGGTACGAGCAGTACTTC. This gives the protein CASSSNRGIGYEQYF.

The V gene is TRBV5-1, the J gene TRBJ2-1; 7 nucleotides line up with TRBD2. Germline V lookup: CDR1 SGHRS, CDR2 YFSETQ. The V gene end was trimmed by 3 bases and the J gene end by 7 bases; junction bases not matched to a gene: 10. This CDR3 has 15 amino acids. The CDR3 loop is CASSSGAGSINEQFF. The CDR3 DNA is TGCGCCAGCAGCTCAGGAGCGGGATCTATAAATGAGCAGTTCTTC.